This is a list of T cell receptor beta chains from one sample in a study of cytomegalovirus exposure and HLA in healthy donors. Sequencing used immunoSEQ multiplex PCR; TCRdb keeps in-frame clones, though not all of them. Here the sample spans 90,000 to 110,000 clones, 13% to 15% being singletons. The material sequenced was PBMCs. The origin of the receptors is a female donor in good health and CMV-seronegative. CDR3s include the opening cysteine and the closing phenylalanine or tryptophan. The order of the fields is D gene, CDR3 length, clone size, V gene, J gene, CDR3 protein, CDR3 DNA. D genes are given only for firm matches. Clone size is not always given. Where it is, it says once, few, many or a class for expanded clones.

D gene: .
CDR3 length: 17
clone size: .
V gene: TRBV6-1
J gene: TRBJ2-1
CDR3 protein: CASSGTRDSSSYNEQFF
CDR3 DNA: TGTGCCAGCAGTGGCACCAGGGACTCTAGCTCCTACAATGAGCAGTTCTTC

D gene: TRBD1
CDR3 length: 16
clone size: few
V gene: TRBV15
J gene: TRBJ1-5
CDR3 protein: CATRSKQGAGGQPQHF
CDR3 DNA: TGTGCCACCAGGAGTAAACAGGGGGCAGGAGGGCAGCCCCAGCATTTT

D gene: TRBD1
CDR3 length: 15
clone size: .
V gene: TRBV27
J gene: TRBJ2-3
CDR3 protein: CASSGQGVITDTQYF
CDR3 DNA: TGTGCCAGCAGTGGGCAGGGGGTGATCACAGATACGCAGTATTTT

D gene: .
CDR3 length: 16
clone size: few
V gene: TRBV30
J gene: TRBJ1-2
CDR3 protein: CAWRSPAKGPNYGYTF
CDR3 DNA: TGTGCCTGGAGATCCCCGGCCAAGGGGCCCAACTATGGCTACACCTTC

D gene: .
CDR3 length: 11
clone size: .
V gene: TRBV6-4
J gene: TRBJ1-2
CDR3 protein: CARKTFYGYTF
CDR3 DNA: TGTGCCAGGAAGACTTTCTATGGCTACACCTTC

D gene: .
CDR3 length: 17
clone size: few
V gene: TRBV7-9
J gene: TRBJ2-5
CDR3 protein: CASSRSDGRGVQETQYF
CDR3 DNA: TGTGCCAGCAGCCGTTCGGATGGCAGGGGGGTCCAAGAGACCCAGTACTTC

D gene: .
CDR3 length: 13
clone size: few
V gene: TRBV15
J gene: TRBJ1-1
CDR3 protein: CATSRDRRESAFF
CDR3 DNA: TGTGCCACCAGCAGAGATCGCCGGGAATCAGCTTTCTTT

D gene: TRBD2
CDR3 length: 16
clone size: .
V gene: TRBV10-3
J gene: TRBJ2-5
CDR3 protein: CAISEMTSGRSETQYF
CDR3 DNA: TGTGCCATCAGTGAGATGACTAGCGGGAGGTCGGAGACCCAGTACTTC

D gene: TRBD1
CDR3 length: 16
clone size: .
V gene: TRBV7-2
J gene: TRBJ1-2
CDR3 protein: CASSRGQGNWLDSYTF
CDR3 DNA: TGTGCCAGCAGCCGAGGACAGGGGAACTGGTTAGACTCCTACACCTTC

D gene: .
CDR3 length: 16
clone size: .
V gene: TRBV4-3
J gene: TRBJ2-3
CDR3 protein: CASSQDFVLSTDTQYF
CDR3 DNA: TGCGCCAGCAGCCAAGATTTCGTTCTTAGCACAGATACGCAGTATTTT

D gene: .
CDR3 length: 12
clone size: few
V gene: TRBV19
J gene: TRBJ1-1
CDR3 protein: CASSTGFTEAFF
CDR3 DNA: TGTGCCAGTAGTACAGGGTTCACTGAAGCTTTCTTT

D gene: .
CDR3 length: 14
clone size: few
V gene: TRBV2
J gene: TRBJ1-5
CDR3 protein: CASSEQGLGQPQHF
CDR3 DNA: TGTGCCAGCAGTGAACAGGGCCTGGGGCAGCCCCAGCATTTT

D gene: TRBD2
CDR3 length: 17
clone size: .
V gene: TRBV4-1
J gene: TRBJ2-3
CDR3 protein: CASSQDAGGVWADTQYF
CDR3 DNA: TGCGCCAGCAGCCAAGATGCGGGGGGGGTGTGGGCAGATACGCAGTATTTT

D gene: .
CDR3 length: 11
clone size: .
V gene: TRBV20-1
J gene: TRBJ2-5
CDR3 protein: CSVRGAETQYF
CDR3 DNA: TGCAGTGTTAGAGGGGCCGAGACCCAGTACTTC

D gene: TRBD1
CDR3 length: 15
clone size: few
V gene: TRBV5-8
J gene: TRBJ2-7
CDR3 protein: CASSLSGDSSYEQYF
CDR3 DNA: TGTGCCAGCAGCTTATCTGGGGACAGTTCCTACGAGCAGTACTTC

D gene: .
CDR3 length: 15
clone size: .
V gene: TRBV7-8
J gene: TRBJ1-5
CDR3 protein: CASSLAIQGGQPQHF
CDR3 DNA: TGTGCCAGCAGCTTAGCGATTCAGGGTGGCCAGCCCCAGCATTTT

D gene: TRBD1
CDR3 length: 14
clone size: .
V gene: TRBV6-1
J gene: TRBJ2-5
CDR3 protein: CASSDRDRQETQYF
CDR3 DNA: TGTGCCAGCAGTGACCGGGACAGACAAGAGACCCAGTACTTC

D gene: .
CDR3 length: 15
clone size: .
V gene: TRBV4-1
J gene: TRBJ2-5
CDR3 protein: CASSQERDNFETQYF
CDR3 DNA: TGCGCCAGCAGCCAAGAACGAGACAATTTTGAGACCCAGTACTTC

D gene: .
CDR3 length: 14
clone size: .
V gene: TRBV4-1
J gene: TRBJ1-5
CDR3 protein: CASSQVGGNQPQHF
CDR3 DNA: TGCGCCAGCAGCCAAGTGGGGGGGAATCAGCCCCAGCATTTT

D gene: TRBD1
CDR3 length: 14
clone size: .
V gene: TRBV7-2
J gene: TRBJ1-5
CDR3 protein: CASSQQGKDQPQHF
CDR3 DNA: TGTGCCAGCAGCCAACAGGGGAAGGATCAGCCCCAGCATTTT

D gene: TRBD1
CDR3 length: 15
clone size: .
V gene: TRBV25-1
J gene: TRBJ1-4
CDR3 protein: CASRIDRGQGEKLLF
CDR3 DNA: TGTGCCAGCAGAATTGACAGGGGGCAGGGGGAAAAACTGCTTTTT

D gene: .
CDR3 length: 16
clone size: few
V gene: TRBV19
J gene: TRBJ1-2
CDR3 protein: CASSKGDNRNNYGYTF
CDR3 DNA: TGTGCCAGTAGTAAGGGGGACAACCGGAATAACTATGGCTACACCTTC

D gene: TRBD1
CDR3 length: 14
clone size: .
V gene: TRBV27
J gene: TRBJ2-1
CDR3 protein: CASRRQGFYNEQFF
CDR3 DNA: TGTGCCAGCCGCCGACAGGGGTTTTACAATGAGCAGTTCTTC

D gene: TRBD2
CDR3 length: 16
clone size: few
V gene: TRBV7-2
J gene: TRBJ2-7
CDR3 protein: CASSTGGSGGSYEQYF
CDR3 DNA: TGTGCCAGCAGCACTGGAGGTAGCGGGGGTTCCTACGAGCAGTACTTC

D gene: .
CDR3 length: 13
clone size: .
V gene: TRBV19
J gene: TRBJ1-6
CDR3 protein: CASRQASGSPLHF
CDR3 DNA: TGTGCCAGCCGACAGGCCAGTGGTTCACCCCTCCACTTT

D gene: TRBD1
CDR3 length: 16
clone size: .
V gene: TRBV10-3
J gene: TRBJ1-1
CDR3 protein: CAISVQDRGRQTEAFF
CDR3 DNA: TGTGCCATCTCAGTCCAGGACAGGGGGCGTCAAACTGAAGCTTTCTTT

D gene: TRBD2
CDR3 length: 17
clone size: few
V gene: TRBV28
J gene: TRBJ2-6
CDR3 protein: CASSRRGLGTGANVLTF
CDR3 DNA: TGTGCCAGCAGCCGCCGAGGACTAGGCACTGGGGCCAACGTCCTGACTTTC

D gene: .
CDR3 length: 15
clone size: few
V gene: TRBV30
J gene: TRBJ2-7
CDR3 protein: CAWSPGDSFHYEQYF
CDR3 DNA: TGTGCCTGGAGCCCGGGAGACAGTTTCCACTACGAGCAGTACTTC

D gene: TRBD2
CDR3 length: 18
clone size: .
V gene: TRBV7-9
J gene: TRBJ2-2
CDR3 protein: CASSLRPLGGGNTGELFF
CDR3 DNA: TGTGCCAGCAGCTTACGACCCCTCGGCGGGGGGAACACCGGGGAGCTGTTTTTT

D gene: TRBD2
CDR3 length: 16
clone size: .
V gene: TRBV18
J gene: TRBJ2-5
CDR3 protein: CASSPVRGEYQETQYF
CDR3 DNA: TGTGCCAGCTCACCAGTTCGGGGGGAGTACCAAGAGACCCAGTACTTC

D gene: TRBD2
CDR3 length: 16
clone size: few
V gene: TRBV4-3
J gene: TRBJ2-7
CDR3 protein: CASSRGTSGFSYEQYF
CDR3 DNA: TGCGCCAGCAGCCGTGGGACTAGCGGGTTCTCCTACGAGCAGTACTTC

D gene: TRBD1
CDR3 length: 15
clone size: .
V gene: TRBV5-1
J gene: TRBJ1-4
CDR3 protein: CASSWGTGEDEKLFF
CDR3 DNA: TGCGCCAGCAGCTGGGGGACAGGGGAAGATGAAAAACTGTTTTTT

D gene: .
CDR3 length: 11
clone size: few
V gene: TRBV20-1
J gene: TRBJ1-2
CDR3 protein: CSASTGVGYTF
CDR3 DNA: TGCAGTGCTAGTACCGGGGTGGGCTACACCTTC

D gene: .
CDR3 length: 14
clone size: .
V gene: TRBV7-9
J gene: TRBJ2-7
CDR3 protein: CASSLPGAYQGQYF
CDR3 DNA: TGTGCCAGCAGCTTACCTGGAGCCTACCAGGGGCAGTACTTC

D gene: .
CDR3 length: 13
clone size: .
V gene: TRBV4-3
J gene: TRBJ1-2
CDR3 protein: CASSQRLDYGYTF
CDR3 DNA: TGCGCCAGCAGCCAGAGGTTGGACTATGGCTACACCTTC

D gene: TRBD1
CDR3 length: 13
clone size: many
V gene: TRBV5-4
J gene: TRBJ1-5
CDR3 protein: CASSLDRGQPQHF
CDR3 DNA: TGTGCCAGCAGCTTGGACAGGGGTCAGCCCCAGCATTTT

D gene: .
CDR3 length: 12
clone size: few
V gene: TRBV18
J gene: TRBJ2-7
CDR3 protein: CASSLSSYEQYF
CDR3 DNA: TGTGCCAGCTCACTATCCTCCTACGAGCAGTACTTC

D gene: .
CDR3 length: 17
clone size: few
V gene: TRBV30
J gene: TRBJ1-1
CDR3 protein: CAWRGKGTSGRNTEAFF
CDR3 DNA: TGTGCCTGGAGAGGGAAAGGGACATCGGGGCGAAACACTGAAGCTTTCTTT

D gene: .
CDR3 length: 13
clone size: .
V gene: TRBV25-1
J gene: TRBJ1-2
CDR3 protein: CASSDPVDYGYTF
CDR3 DNA: TGTGCCAGCAGTGATCCCGTAGACTATGGCTACACCTTC

D gene: TRBD2
CDR3 length: 17
clone size: .
V gene: TRBV11-2
J gene: TRBJ2-7
CDR3 protein: CASSLSVGGRASHEQYF
CDR3 DNA: TGTGCCAGCAGCTTATCGGTTGGCGGGAGGGCCTCCCACGAGCAGTACTTC

D gene: .
CDR3 length: 16
clone size: few
V gene: TRBV9
J gene: TRBJ2-2
CDR3 protein: CASSSRRTENTGELFF
CDR3 DNA: TGTGCCAGCAGCTCGCGACGGACTGAGAACACCGGGGAGCTGTTTTTT

D gene: .
CDR3 length: 15
clone size: few
V gene: TRBV6-1
J gene: TRBJ2-7
CDR3 protein: CASSEAAVTSYEQYF
CDR3 DNA: TGTGCCAGCAGTGAAGCGGCGGTAACCTCCTACGAGCAGTACTTC

D gene: .
CDR3 length: 13
clone size: few
V gene: TRBV4-2
J gene: TRBJ2-7
CDR3 protein: CASSQERSLEQYF
CDR3 DNA: TGTGCCAGCAGCCAAGAGAGGTCTCTCGAGCAGTACTTC